This T cell receptor (beta chain) was recovered during a study of CXCR3-negative and CXCR3-positive naive CD8 T cells. With UMI labels, 5' RACE was used to prepare the TRB cDNA libraries. TCRdb re-called the 5' RACE reads, yielding one record per CDR3 amino acid sequence without DNA. The sample totals about 98,000 distinct CDR3 sequences. Germline loops: CDR1 SNHLY, CDR2 FYNNEI. This CDR3 comprises 11 residues. On this clonotype itself: Its antigen remains unknown.

Sorting yielded triplicates of approximately 300,000 cells for each CD8+ T cell subset. CD45RO-CCR7+CD27+CD95- marked naive CD8+ T cells. Findings of the study overall: Researchers report that CXCR3-positive naive cells carry more hydrophobic TRB CDR3s than CXCR3-negative naive cells. From TRB CDR3 properties, TCR strength was inferred; surface CD5 did not differ between naive subsets.

The rearrangement joins TRBV2 to TRBJ1-6; TCRdb reports TRBD1, a call that lacks DNA to check it against. Material: naive CXCR3+ CD8+ T cells from blood. Subset given: CD45RO-CCR7+CD27+CD95- naive CD8+ T cells expressing CXCR3 (TNR3+). The source is a human donor in good health. Some clones in this sample may be carry-over from other donors' samples. The CDR3 spells CASSGGSPLHF.